Each of the 30 T cell receptor beta chains below was sequenced from the same sample in a study of T-cell memory formation after mild COVID-19. One entry per CDR3 protein, called by TCRdb with MiXCR from the 5' RACE reads. The sample lists 550,000 to 650,000 distinct CDR3 sequences, roughly 17% occurring once. Sequences were obtained from PBMCs or a T cell subset sorted from them (not recorded which). The receptors here all came from an adult woman who had mild COVID-19 (a few samples of this study predate the infection). Cell type and time point are not known.

The chain uses TRBV12-3 or TRBV12-4 and TRBJ1-1, with D possibly being TRBD1 (6 bases). Trimming stripped 6 bases from V and 0 bases from J, with 11 bases between. CDR3 size: 14 residues. The CDR3 DNA is TGTGCCAGCAGAAGGGGGTCCATGAACACTGAAGCTTTCTTT. It codes for CASRRGSMNTEAFF.

The chain combines TRBV5-1 with TRBJ1-2; no firm D call. Germline CDR1 SGHRS, CDR2 YFSETQ. The CDR3 is 15 residues long. V lost 0 bases and J 0 bases, leaving 9 bases between the germline ends. The CDR3 nucleotides are TGCGCCAGCAGCTTGGCTTGGAGGACTAACTATGGCTACACCTTC. Its protein product is CASSLAWRTNYGYTF.

The chain links TRBV29-1 to TRBJ2-7; the D gene is possibly TRBD2 (5 bases). Germline V gives CDR1 SQVTM, CDR2 ANQGSEA. V lost 0 bases to trimming and J lost 0 bases, with 12 bases between them. The CDR3 is 15 residues long. This chain's CDR3 is CSVEETTGNSYEQYF. CDR3 in DNA: TGCAGCGTTGAAGAAACGACGGGAAACTCCTACGAGCAGTACTTC.

The chain has TRBV6-2 or TRBV6-3 and TRBJ1-1; D not resolved. The V gene's germline CDR1 is MNHEY and CDR2 SVGEGT. V lost 0 bases and J 6 bases, leaving 11 bases between the germline ends. This CDR3 has 14 residues. The CDR3 region has the DNA TGTGCCAGCAGTTACTCGACTCTCTTGCCTGAAGCTTTCTTT. Its translation is CASSYSTLLPEAFF.

This clonotype was seen a few times. The V and J genes are TRBV12-3 or TRBV12-4 and TRBJ2-3, with TRBD2 matching 12 bases. The CDR3 totals 17 residues. J gave up 8 bases and V 7 bases, and 16 bases lay outside the gene matches. CDR3 nucleotide sequence: TGTGCCAGCATCCTACGGGGACTAGCGGGCGCGGGGGGTACGCAGTATTTT. This encodes CASILRGLAGAGGTQYF.

This clonotype was recorded many times. The chain couples TRBV5-4 to TRBJ1-2; D is perhaps TRBD1 (5 bases). The CDR3 sequence is 11 residues long. V lost 1 base and J lost 10, with 8 bases in between. Looked up from germline, CDR1 is SGHNT and CDR2 is YYREEE (reference sequence). This CDR3 reads CASSLTGAYTF. In DNA, the CDR3 is TGTGCCAGCAGCTTGACAGGAGCCTACACCTTC.

This chain joins TRBV7-9 and TRBJ1-4; D unresolved. CDR1 is SEHNR and CDR2 is FQNEAQ in the germline V gene (reference sequence). The V end lost 4 bases, the J end lost 8 bases, and 14 bases lay between the germline ends. This CDR3 is 14 amino acids long. The CDR3 coding sequence is TGTGCCAGCAGCTCCCGCCCCGAGAGGGAAAAACTGTTTTTT. Encoded protein: CASSSRPEREKLFF.

This clonotype was observed a few times. The chain employs TRBV7-9 and TRBJ1-6, with D hard to call. The CDR3 loop spans 13 amino acids. With 0 bases removed from V and 10 bases from J, the gap between germline ends came to 7 bases. Per the germline V gene, CDR1 is SEHNR and CDR2 is FQNEAQ (reference sequence). The CDR3 loop is CASSLAEESPLHF. The DNA of the CDR3 is TGTGCCAGCAGCTTAGCGGAAGAGTCACCCCTCCACTTT.

This sequence joins TRBV11-2 and TRBJ2-1; tentative D call: TRBD2 (6 bases). The germline gives CDR1 SGHAT, CDR2 FQNNGV. V was trimmed by 5 bases and J by 7 bases, leaving 9 bases between them. This CDR3 contains 12 residues. CDR3 protein: CASSAEGNEQFF. CDR3 coding DNA: TGTGCCAGCAGCGCGGAGGGGAATGAGCAGTTCTTC.

With respect to this clonotype: Germline and junction disagree at one end, which may indicate a read error. The rearrangement joins TRBV6-5 to TRBJ2-7; D might be TRBD1 (7 bases). The CDR3 consists of 13 residues. Looked up from germline, CDR1 is MNHEY and CDR2 is SVGAGI. CDR3 nucleotide sequence: TGTGCCAGCAGGCGGGACAGCTCCCACGAGCAGTACTTC. Translation: CASRRDSSHEQYF.

This clonotype was counted ten times or more. The CDR3 region is CASSRGLAGYEQYF. CDR3 nucleotide sequence: TGCGCCAGCAGCCGCGGACTAGCTGGCTACGAGCAGTACTTC. The gene calls are TRBV4-1 and TRBJ2-7; TRBD2 matches 8 bases. Trimming at V came to 4 bases and at J to 3 bases, leaving 5 bases not matched to a gene. The CDR3 has 14 residues. Germline CDR1 reads MGHRA; CDR2 reads YSYEKL.

J is TRBJ1-1 and V is TRBV12-3 or TRBV12-4, with TRBD1 identical over 7 bases. V lost 5 bases and J lost 3; bases outside the gene matches: 9. This CDR3 is 15 amino acids long. The CDR3 DNA sequence: TGTGCCAGCAGTGCTCTGGGACAGCAGTACACTGAAGCTTTCTTT. This codes for CASSALGQQYTEAFF.

The chain has TRBV5-6 and TRBJ1-1; D uncertain. V shed 2 bases and J shed 0 bases, with 11 bases lying between them. CDR1 is SGHDT and CDR2 is YYEEEE in the germline V gene. The CDR3 covers 15 residues. CDR3 nucleotides: TGTGCCAGCAGCTTTGAAGGTCTACTGAACACTGAAGCTTTCTTT. As protein: CASSFEGLLNTEAFF. Filled out from reference TRBV5-6 and TRBJ1-1, the complete variable domain reads DAGVTQSPTHLIKTRGQQVTLRCSPKSGHDTVSWYQQALGQGPQFIFQYYEEEERQRGNFPDRFSGHQFPNYSSELNVNALLLGDSALYLCASSFEGLLNTEAFFGQGTRLTVV.

The chain has TRBV7-9 and TRBJ1-1; unclear D gene. V lost 3 bases, J lost 5 bases, and 10 bases lay in between. The CDR3 loop spans 13 amino acids. Germline loops: CDR1 SEHNR, CDR2 FQNEAQ (reference sequence). The CDR3 DNA reads as TGTGCCAGCAGCTTTTGGTCCGGAACTGAAGCTTTCTTT. The encoded protein is CASSFWSGTEAFF.

This clonotype was seen a few times. V usage is TRBV6-5 and J usage is TRBJ2-5; 9 nucleotides align to TRBD1. The CDR3 has 13 residues. The germline gives CDR1 MNHEY, CDR2 SVGAGI. With 6 bases clipped from V and 4 bases from J, the junction kept 3 bases outside the gene matches. DNA for the CDR3: TGTGCCAGCAGGTACAGGGGGCGAGAGACCCAGTACTTC. Translation gives CASRYRGRETQYF.

This clonotype was recorded only once. The rearrangement links TRBV3-1 to TRBJ2-7; D perhaps matches TRBD2 (6 bases). The CDR3 extends over 14 amino acids. The germline V gene encodes CDR1 LGHDT and CDR2 YNNKEL (reference sequence). V was shortened by 8 bases and J by 6 bases, with 20 bases between the two germline ends. This CDR3 reads CASCSLAALCEQYF. The CDR3 bases are TGTGCCAGCTGTTCCTTAGCGGCGCTGTGCGAGCAGTACTTC.

This clonotype was found a few times. The V call is TRBV7-6, the J call TRBJ2-1, with a weak D call TRBD1 (5 bases). The V and J ends lost 5 bases and 6 bases respectively, with 11 bases between them. The CDR3 covers 13 residues. The germline V gene has CDR1 SGHVS and CDR2 FNYEAQ. CDR3: CASSAITGNEQFF. CDR3 coding DNA: TGTGCCAGCAGCGCAATTACAGGCAATGAGCAGTTCTTC.

This clonotype came up a few times. The rearrangement uses TRBV24-1 and TRBJ1-5, with D hard to call. Germline CDR1 reads KGHDR; CDR2 reads SFDVKD. This CDR3 is 13 amino acids long. V lost 5 bases and J 2 bases, leaving 6 bases between the germline ends. In DNA, the CDR3 is TGTGCCACCAGTGGAGCTCGCAATCAGCCCCAGCATTTT. This translates into CATSGARNQPQHF.

The chain combines TRBV6-1 with TRBJ2-1, with D uncertain. Germline V lookup: CDR1 MNHNS, CDR2 SASEGT. Between the trimmed V and J ends, which lost 8 bases and 0 bases, there was a span of 14 bases. The CDR3 is 15 amino acids. The CDR3 coding sequence is TGTGCCAGCCCTAACCCACCGAGCTCCTACAATGAGCAGTTCTTC. Translating gives CASPNPPSSYNEQFF.

A few counts support this clonotype. V and J are TRBV6-1 and TRBJ1-1, with D unclear. Germline V gene lookup returns CDR1 MNHNS and CDR2 SASEGT. Trimming took 0 bases from V and 5 from J, leaving 16 bases between them. The CDR3 is 16 amino acids. CDR3 DNA: TGTGCCAGCAGTGAAGCGAGGTATCTAACGAATACTGAAGCTTTCTTT. This codes for CASSEARYLTNTEAFF.

The chain is built from TRBV2 and TRBJ2-1, with TRBD2 as a possible D gene (7 bases). The germline V and J ends were trimmed by 5 bases and 2 bases, with 19 bases remaining between them. Germline assignment: CDR1 SNHLY and CDR2 FYNNEI. The CDR3 totals 17 residues. The CDR3 sequence: CASSPSGGGATYNEQFF. CDR3 DNA: TGTGCCAGCAGTCCCAGCGGAGGGGGGGCCACCTACAATGAGCAGTTCTTC. The entire variable domain, with the rest obtained from reference TRBV2 and TRBJ2-1, is as follows: EPEVTQTPSHQVTQMGQEVILRCVPISNHLYFYWYRQILGQKVEFLVSFYNNEISEKSEIFDDQFSVERPDGSNFTLKIRSTKLEDSAMYFCASSPSGGGATYNEQFFGPGTRLTVL.

This clonotype was counted only a few times. The V call is TRBV10-3, the J call TRBJ2-1; TRBD2 is a possible D gene (6 bases). Germline loops: CDR1 ENHRY, CDR2 SYGVKD. The CDR3 is 15 amino acids. Deletions cut 6 bases from V and 8 bases from J, with 20 bases between. CDR3 in DNA: TGTGCCATCAGGGGGGATAGCGGAGAAAGCGATGAGCAGTTCTTC. It is translated as CAIRGDSGESDEQFF.

This clonotype was seen many times. The chain recombines TRBV18 with TRBJ2-7, with D tentatively TRBD1 (5 bases). The germline CDR1 and CDR2 sequences are KGHSH and LQKENI. Trimming took off 8 bases at V and 3 bases at J, with 11 bases between the two ends. This CDR3 region has 12 residues. The CDR3 sequence is CASSTDSYEQYF. CDR3 sequence (DNA): TGTGCCAGCAGTACTGACAGCTACGAGCAGTACTTC.

This chain links TRBV29-1 with TRBJ1-1, with 7 bases matching TRBD1. Germline lookup yields CDR1 SQVTM and CDR2 ANQGSEA. The CDR3 has 13 residues. Unmatched junction bases numbered 2, after V lost 1 base and J lost 3 bases. CDR3 bases: TGCAGCGTTGAAGTTGACAGGGACACTGAAGCTTTCTTT. Amino acid sequence: CSVEVDRDTEAFF.

A few counts support this clonotype. This chain's CDR3 is CASSETTNTEAFF. Here the CDR3 DNA reads TGTGCCAGCTCCGAGACCACGAACACTGAAGCTTTCTTT. The chain couples TRBV18 to TRBJ1-1; D unresolved. This CDR3 spans 13 amino acids. V was clipped by 6 bases and J by 1 base, with 9 bases between them. The V gene's germline CDR1 is KGHSH and CDR2 LQKENI.

There are a few counts of this clonotype. The chain has TRBV4-2 and TRBJ1-5; TRBD1 might be the D (6 bases). The V gene lost 8 bases and the J gene lost 7 bases, with 12 bases spanning the gap. The CDR3 length is 12 residues. Germline V gives CDR1 LGHNA, CDR2 YNFKEQ. The CDR3 reads CASGPTGQPQHF. In DNA form, the CDR3 reads TGTGCCAGCGGGCCCACAGGGCAGCCCCAGCATTTT.

This clonotype was seen ten or more times. The chain couples TRBV7-6 to TRBJ2-2; D could derive from TRBD1 or TRBD2 (6 bases each). V was shortened by 3 bases and J by 7 bases, with 12 bases between the two germline ends. Germline V gene lookup returns CDR1 SGHVS and CDR2 FNYEAQ. The CDR3 has 14 amino acids. CDR3 in amino acids: CASSLWGAGGELFF. Written as DNA, the CDR3 is TGTGCCAGCAGCTTGTGGGGGGCAGGCGGGGAGCTGTTTTTT. The full variable domain, with the rest looked up from reference TRBV7-6 and TRBJ2-2, is GAGVSQSPRYKVTKRGQDVALRCDPISGHVSLYWYRQALGQGPEFLTYFNYEAQQDKSGLPNDRFSAERPEGSISTLTIQRTEQRDSAMYRCASSLWGAGGELFFGEGSRLTVL.

This clonotype was seen many times. CDR3 bases: TGTGCCAGCAGTCTCCAAGCGGGAGGGCCAGGAGATACGCAGTATTTT. Amino acids: CASSLQAGGPGDTQYF. This sequence joins TRBV7-2 and TRBJ2-3; TRBD2 agrees at 10 bases. From germline, CDR1 is SGHTA and CDR2 FQGNSA. CDR3 size: 16 residues. The V and J ends lost 6 bases and 5 bases, in that order; junction bases with no gene match: 11. Looking up the rest from reference TRBV7-2 and TRBJ2-3 gives the full variable domain: GAGVSQSPSNKVTEKGKDVELRCDPISGHTALYWYRQSLGQGLEFLIYFQGNSAPDKSGLPSDRFSAERTGGSVSTLTIQRTQQEDSAVYLCASSLQAGGPGDTQYFGPGTRLTVL.

The chain links TRBV5-4 to TRBJ1-5; D is unresolved. The V end was cut by 0 bases, the J end by 6 bases, with 7 bases between. The germline V gene has CDR1 SGHNT and CDR2 YYREEE (reference sequence). This CDR3 contains 13 residues. CDR3 nucleotide sequence: TGTGCCAGCAGCTTGGCCCCGGGTCAGCCCCAGCATTTT. Its translation is CASSLAPGQPQHF.

This sequence joins TRBV20-1 and TRBJ1-1, with D unresolved. Germline V CDR1 and CDR2: DFQATT, SNEGSKA (reference sequence). Trimming removed 3 bases at V and 0 bases at J, with 5 bases between. This CDR3 has 12 residues. The chain's CDR3 is CSARFVNTEAFF. CDR3 DNA sequence: TGCAGTGCTAGGTTCGTGAACACTGAAGCTTTCTTT.